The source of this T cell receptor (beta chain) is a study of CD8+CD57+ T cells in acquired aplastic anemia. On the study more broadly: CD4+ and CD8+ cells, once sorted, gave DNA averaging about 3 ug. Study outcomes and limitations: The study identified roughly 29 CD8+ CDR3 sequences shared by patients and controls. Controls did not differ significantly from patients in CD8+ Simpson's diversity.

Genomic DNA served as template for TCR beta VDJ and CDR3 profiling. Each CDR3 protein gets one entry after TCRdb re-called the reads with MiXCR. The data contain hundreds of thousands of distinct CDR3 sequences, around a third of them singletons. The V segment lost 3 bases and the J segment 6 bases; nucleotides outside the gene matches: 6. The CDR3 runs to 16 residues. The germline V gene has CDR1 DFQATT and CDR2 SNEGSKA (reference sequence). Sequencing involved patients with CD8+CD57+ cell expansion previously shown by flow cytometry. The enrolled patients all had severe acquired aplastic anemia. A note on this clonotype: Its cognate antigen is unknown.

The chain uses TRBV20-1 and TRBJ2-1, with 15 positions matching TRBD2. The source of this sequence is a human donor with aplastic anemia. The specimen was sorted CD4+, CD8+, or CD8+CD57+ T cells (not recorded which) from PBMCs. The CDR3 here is CSARGLAGGYSNEQFF. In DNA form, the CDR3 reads TGCAGTGCTAGGGGACTAGCGGGAGGTTATTCCAATGAGCAGTTCTTC.